This T cell receptor beta chain originates from a study of blood T cells in healthy people across ages. The second PCR ran roughly 6 to 11 cycles with a sample-barcoded 5' primer and J-beta primers. Each CDR3 protein is one row after TCRdb ran MiXCR on the 5' RACE reads. The sample shows 1,300,000 or so distinct CDR3 sequences, 55% to 75% of them seen only once. The donors, all healthy, were Caucasians living in Russia, aged roughly 6 to 100. Germline CDR1 reads DFQATT; CDR2 reads SNEGSKA (reference sequence). The CDR3 covers 15 residues. Deletions cut 6 bases from V and 2 bases from J, with 14 bases between.

The sequencing input was blood. This chain connects TRBV20-1 to TRBJ2-6; D gene ambiguous. The sequence was collected from a man aged 18-30 years in good health. The CDR3 nucleotides are TGCAGTGCCCGAATAGATACGACTGGGGCCAACGTCCTGACTTTC. Amino acid sequence: CSARIDTTGANVLTF.